This T cell receptor (beta chain) was identified during a study of response to subunit inactivated influenza vaccine. Study-wide results and caveats: Each seasonal influenza vaccination, the authors suggested, recruits few new T cells.

This clonotype was detected ten times or more. Its target is not known. TCRdb reprocessed the RT-PCR reads with MiXCR, giving one entry per CDR3 protein. This table holds more than 400,000 distinct CDR3 sequences, about 7.2% found once. The germline V gene encodes CDR1 DFQATT and CDR2 SNEGSKA (reference sequence). The CDR3 is 16 amino acids. Trimming at V came to 0 bases and at J to 2 bases, leaving 4 bases not matched to a gene. The sequence came from a man aged 45 to 70 who received an inactivated influenza vaccine. The sequenced sample was PBMCs from blood, obtained 23 months after vaccination. The chain combines TRBV20-1 with TRBJ2-1, with 10 bases that match TRBD2. Here the CDR3 reads CSARDLAGATYNEQFF. In DNA form, the CDR3 reads TGCAGTGCTAGAGACCTAGCGGGGGCGACCTACAATGAGCAGTTCTTC.